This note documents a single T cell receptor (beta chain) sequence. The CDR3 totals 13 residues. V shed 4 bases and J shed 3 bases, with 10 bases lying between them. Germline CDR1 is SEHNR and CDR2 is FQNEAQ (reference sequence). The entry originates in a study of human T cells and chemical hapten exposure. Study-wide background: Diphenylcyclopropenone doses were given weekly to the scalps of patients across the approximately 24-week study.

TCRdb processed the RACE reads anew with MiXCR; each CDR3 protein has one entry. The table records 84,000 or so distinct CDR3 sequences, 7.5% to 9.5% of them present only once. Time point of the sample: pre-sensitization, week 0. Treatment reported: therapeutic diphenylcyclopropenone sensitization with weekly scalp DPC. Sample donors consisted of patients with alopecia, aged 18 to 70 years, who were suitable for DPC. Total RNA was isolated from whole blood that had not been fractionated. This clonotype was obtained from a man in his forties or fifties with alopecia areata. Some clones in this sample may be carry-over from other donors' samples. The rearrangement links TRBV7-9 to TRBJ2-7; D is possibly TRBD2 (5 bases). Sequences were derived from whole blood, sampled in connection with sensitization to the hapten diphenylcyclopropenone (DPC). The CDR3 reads CASSSTAGYEQYF. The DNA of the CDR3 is TGTGCCAGCAGCTCCACCGCGGGCTACGAGCAGTACTTC.